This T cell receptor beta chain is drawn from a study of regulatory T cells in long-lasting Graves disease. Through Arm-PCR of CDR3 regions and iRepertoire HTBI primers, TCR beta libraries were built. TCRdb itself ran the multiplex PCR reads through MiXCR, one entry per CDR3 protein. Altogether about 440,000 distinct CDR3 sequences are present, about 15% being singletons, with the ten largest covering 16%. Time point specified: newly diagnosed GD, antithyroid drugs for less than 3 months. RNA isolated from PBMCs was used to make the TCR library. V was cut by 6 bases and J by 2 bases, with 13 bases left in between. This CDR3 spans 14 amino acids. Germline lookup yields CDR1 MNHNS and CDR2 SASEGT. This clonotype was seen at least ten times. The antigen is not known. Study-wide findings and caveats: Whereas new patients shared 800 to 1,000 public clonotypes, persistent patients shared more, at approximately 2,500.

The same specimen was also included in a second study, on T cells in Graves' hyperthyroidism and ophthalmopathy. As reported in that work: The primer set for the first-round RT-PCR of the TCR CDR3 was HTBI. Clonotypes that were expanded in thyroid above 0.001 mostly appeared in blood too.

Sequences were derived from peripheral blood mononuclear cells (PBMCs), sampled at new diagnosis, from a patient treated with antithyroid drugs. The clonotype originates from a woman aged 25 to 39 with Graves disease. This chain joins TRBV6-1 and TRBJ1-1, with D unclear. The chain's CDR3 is CASRKWTENTEAFF. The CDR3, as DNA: TGTGCCAGCAGAAAATGGACGGAAAACACTGAAGCTTTCTTT.